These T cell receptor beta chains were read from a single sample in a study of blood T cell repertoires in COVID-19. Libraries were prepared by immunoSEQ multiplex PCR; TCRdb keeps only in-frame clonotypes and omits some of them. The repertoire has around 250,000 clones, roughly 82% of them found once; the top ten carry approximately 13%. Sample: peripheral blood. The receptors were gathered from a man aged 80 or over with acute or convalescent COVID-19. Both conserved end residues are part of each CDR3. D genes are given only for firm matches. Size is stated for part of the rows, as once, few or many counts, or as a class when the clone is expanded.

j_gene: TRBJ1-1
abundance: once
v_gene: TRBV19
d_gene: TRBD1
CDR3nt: TGTGCCAGTACCCATTGGGGGACAGCGAACACTGAAGCTTTCTTT
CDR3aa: CASTHWGTANTEAFF

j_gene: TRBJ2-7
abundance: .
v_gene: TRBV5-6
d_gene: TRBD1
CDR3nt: TGTGCCAGCAGCTGGAACTCCGGGACAGGTTACGAGCAGTACTTC
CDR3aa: CASSWNSGTGYEQYF

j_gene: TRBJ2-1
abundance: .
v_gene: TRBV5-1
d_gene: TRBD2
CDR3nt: TGCGCCAGCAGCTTAAAAGCGGGAGGAGGGAATGAGCAGTTCTTC
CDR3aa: CASSLKAGGGNEQFF

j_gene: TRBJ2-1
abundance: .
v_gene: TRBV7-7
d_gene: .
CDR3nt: TGTGCTAGCAGCTTAGACTCCAACTCCTACAATGAGCAGTTCTTC
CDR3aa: CASSLDSNSYNEQFF

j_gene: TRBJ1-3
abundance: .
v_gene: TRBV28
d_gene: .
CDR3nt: TGTGCCAGCAGTTTGTGGCGGGGGGCCGGGCCACTGCCCGGGGACACCATATATTTT
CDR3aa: CASSLWRGAGPLPGDTIYF

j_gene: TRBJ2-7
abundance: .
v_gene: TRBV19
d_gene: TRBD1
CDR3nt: TGTGCCAGTAACCCGGGACAGGGGGTAGCGCAGTACTTC
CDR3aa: CASNPGQGVAQYF

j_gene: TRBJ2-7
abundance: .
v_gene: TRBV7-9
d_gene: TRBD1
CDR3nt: TGTGCCAGCAGCTCACGAAGGGACAGCTCCTACGAGCAGTACTTC
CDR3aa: CASSSRRDSSYEQYF

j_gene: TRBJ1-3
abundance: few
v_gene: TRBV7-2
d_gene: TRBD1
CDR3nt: TGTGCCAGCAGCAGACAGGACAGGGCTGGAAACACCATATATTTT
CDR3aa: CASSRQDRAGNTIYF

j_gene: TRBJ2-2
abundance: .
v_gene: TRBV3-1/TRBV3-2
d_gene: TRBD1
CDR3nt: TGTGCCAGCAGCGGACAGGGGTACACCGGGGAGCTGTTTTTT
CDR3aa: CASSGQGYTGELFF

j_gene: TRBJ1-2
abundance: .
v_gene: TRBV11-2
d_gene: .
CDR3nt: TGTGCCAGCAGCTTAGATCTAATATCCTATGGCTACACCTTC
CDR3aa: CASSLDLISYGYTF

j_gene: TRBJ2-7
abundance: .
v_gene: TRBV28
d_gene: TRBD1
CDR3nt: TGTGCCAGCACCACCGGGACAGGGTATTACGAGCAGTACTTC
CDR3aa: CASTTGTGYYEQYF

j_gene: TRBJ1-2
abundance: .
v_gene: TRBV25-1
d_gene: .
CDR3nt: TGTGCCAGCAGGGAGGTGAGAGGAGGCTACACCTTC
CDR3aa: CASREVRGGYTF

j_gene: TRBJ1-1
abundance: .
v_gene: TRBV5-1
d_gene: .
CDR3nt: TGCGCCAGCAGCCTGGACAAGAACACTGAAGCTTTCTTT
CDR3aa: CASSLDKNTEAFF

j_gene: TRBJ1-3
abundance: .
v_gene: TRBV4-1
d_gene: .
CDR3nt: TGCGCCAGCAGCCGCATCCCAGCGGTTCTGGGAAACACCATATATTTT
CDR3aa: CASSRIPAVLGNTIYF

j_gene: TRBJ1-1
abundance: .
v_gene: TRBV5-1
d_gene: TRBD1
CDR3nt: TGCGCCAGCAGCTCGGGACAGCCGAACACTGAAGCTTTCTTT
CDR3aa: CASSSGQPNTEAFF

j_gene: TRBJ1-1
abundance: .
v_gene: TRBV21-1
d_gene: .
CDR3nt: TGTGCCAGCAGCAATCTTGTCAGGGGGAAGACTTTCTTT
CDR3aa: CASSNLVRGKTFF

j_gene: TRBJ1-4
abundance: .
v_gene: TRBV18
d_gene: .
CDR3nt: TGTGCCAGCTCACCGCCCGGACAGCCAAATGAAAAACTGTTTTTT
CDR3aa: CASSPPGQPNEKLFF

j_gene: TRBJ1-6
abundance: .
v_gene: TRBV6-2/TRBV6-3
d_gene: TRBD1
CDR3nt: TGTGCCAGCAGCCGGGCACAGGGGAGCTCCTATAATTCACCCCTCCACTTT
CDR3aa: CASSRAQGSSYNSPLHF